A single sample is the source of the 21 T cell receptor beta chains below, sequenced in a study of T cells in Graves' hyperthyroidism and ophthalmopathy. RNA transcripts were the template for amplifying TCR beta CDR3 regions. First-round RT-PCR of the TCR CDR3 relied on the HTBI primer set. TCRdb used MiXCR to reprocess the multiplex PCR reads, holding one entry per CDR3 protein. Of 550,000 to 800,000 distinct CDR3 sequences detected, 16% appear once; the ten largest clones hold approximately 8%. Sequencing was carried out using blood. The receptors derive from a man aged 18 to 35 with Graves' hyperthyroidism.

Only a few counts were recorded for this clonotype. The final CDR3 position lacks the conserved phenylalanine or tryptophan, pointing to a likely read error. This chain joins TRBV12-3 or TRBV12-4 and TRBJ2-7; TRBD2 matches at 7 bases. V lost 3 bases and J lost 3; bases outside the gene matches: 14. This CDR3 contains 17 residues. The DNA for the CDR3 is TGTGCCAGCAGTTTCCCGGGAGGTCCTTCCGTGGGCTACGAGCAGTACCTC. It is translated as CASSFPGGPSVGYEQYL.

The gene calls are TRBV4-1 and TRBJ1-4; 12 bases agree with TRBD1. J was trimmed by 8 bases and V by 8 bases; bases with no gene match: 15. The germline gives CDR1 MGHRA, CDR2 YSYEKL. This CDR3 has 17 amino acids. The CDR3 spells CASAGGQGAIVGEKLFF. The CDR3 region has the DNA TGCGCCAGCGCGGGGGGACAGGGGGCTATCGTCGGCGAAAAACTGTTTTTT.

Concerning this clonotype itself: One base away lies a much larger clone, so this may be a sequencing read error. The chain combines TRBV7-3 with TRBJ2-1; 10 bases line up with TRBD2. This CDR3 is built from 16 residues. Germline loops: CDR1 SGHTA, CDR2 FQGTGA. This chain's CDR3 is CANSALGLAANNEQFF. The CDR3 DNA reads as TGTGCCAACAGCGCCCTCGGACTAGCGGCCAACAATGAGCAGTTCTTC.

The table lists this clonotype with many counts. Written as DNA, the CDR3 is TGCGCCAGCAGCCAAGATTCAGCGCTAGGTGAGCAGTTCTTC. Translated: CASSQDSALGEQFF. V is TRBV4-1 and J is TRBJ2-1, with no clear D. CDR3 size: 14 residues. Trimming removed 0 bases from V and 9 bases from J, with 12 bases in between. Per germline, CDR1 MGHRA and CDR2 YSYEKL.

The V gene is TRBV24-1, the J gene TRBJ2-2, with D uncertain. Trimming removed 6 bases at V and 0 bases at J, with 7 bases between. CDR3 length: 14 amino acids. Germline V gene data show CDR1 as KGHDR and CDR2 as SFDVKD. This chain's CDR3 is CATSPAANTGELFF. DNA for the CDR3: TGTGCCACCAGTCCCGCGGCGAACACCGGGGAGCTGTTTTTT.

This clonotype occurred a few times. The chain joins TRBV7-9 to TRBJ2-1, with TRBD2 matching 7 bases. The CDR3 contains 16 residues. V lost 6 bases, J lost 6 bases, and 14 bases stayed unmatched. The V gene's germline CDR1 is SEHNR and CDR2 FQNEAQ (reference sequence). The CDR3 region has the DNA TGTGCCAGCAGGGAGAGGGCGGGGGATGGTAGCAATGAGCAGTTCTTC. Its translation is CASRERAGDGSNEQFF. Filled out from reference TRBV7-9 and TRBJ2-1, the complete variable domain reads DTGVSQNPRHKITKRGQNVTFRCDPISEHNRLYWYRQTLGQGPEFLTYFQNEAQLEKSRLLSDRFSAERPKGSFSTLEIQRTEQGDSAMYLCASRERAGDGSNEQFFGPGTRLTVL.

This clonotype appeared many times. The rearrangement uses TRBV2 and TRBJ2-4; D uncertain. The germline V and J ends were trimmed by 3 bases and 8 bases, with 11 bases remaining between them. Germline V gives CDR1 SNHLY, CDR2 FYNNEI. The CDR3 has 13 amino acids. The CDR3 DNA sequence: TGTGCCAGCAGTGACGACCAAAATGACATTCAGTACTTC. Its protein product is CASSDDQNDIQYF.

This clonotype was counted only a few times. This chain joins TRBV2 and TRBJ2-5; a possible D gene is TRBD2 (5 bases). Trimming cost V 0 bases and J 5 bases, with 16 bases left between them. The CDR3 loop spans 16 amino acids. Germline lookup yields CDR1 SNHLY and CDR2 FYNNEI. Written as DNA, the CDR3 is TGTGCCAGCAGTGAAGCGCTTCGGGGTCCGCTGGAGACCCAGTACTTC. As protein: CASSEALRGPLETQYF.

The chain has TRBV29-1 and TRBJ2-1; tentative D call: TRBD2 (5 bases). Germline CDR1 SQVTM, CDR2 ANQGSEA. This CDR3 region has 14 residues. Trimming removed 5 bases from V and 2 bases from J, with 13 bases in between. CDR3 nucleotides: TGCAGCGTTCCCCTGGAGGTAGCCTACAATGAGCAGTTCTTC. Translated, it gives CSVPLEVAYNEQFF.

This clonotype was found a few times. The chain joins TRBV28 to TRBJ1-3; weak D call: TRBD1 (5 bases). The CDR3 extends over 16 amino acids. Germline lookup yields CDR1 MDHEN and CDR2 SYDVKM. The V end lost 7 bases, the J end lost 5 bases, and 21 bases lay between the germline ends. This CDR3 reads CASTAWDALIRNTIYF. DNA of the CDR3: TGTGCCAGCACCGCCTGGGACGCCTTGATACGAAACACCATATATTTT. Drawing the rest from reference TRBV28 and TRBJ1-3, the complete variable domain is DVKVTQSSRYLVKRTGEKVFLECVQDMDHENMFWYRQDPGLGLRLIYFSYDVKMKEKGDIPEGYSVSREKKERFSLILESASTNQTSMYLCASTAWDALIRNTIYFGEGSWLTVV.

This clonotype was detected ten times or more. This chain uses TRBV28 with TRBJ1-4, with TRBD1 as a possible D gene (5 bases). Trimming took 6 bases from V and 8 from J, leaving 16 bases between them. The CDR3 contains 14 residues. Germline CDR1 and CDR2: MDHEN and SYDVKM. The CDR3 loop reads CASSLGGWPEKLFF. The CDR3 DNA reads TGTGCCAGCAGCTTGGGGGGATGGCCCGAAAAACTGTTTTTT.

This clonotype was seen many times. CDR3 DNA sequence: TGTGCCAGCAGTATGACCGGAGAAACCCAGTACTTC. Protein product: CASSMTGETQYF. The chain has TRBV2 and TRBJ2-5; no clear D. CDR1 is SNHLY and CDR2 is FYNNEI in the germline V gene. The length of the CDR3 is 12 residues. The V end was cut by 5 bases, the J end by 8 bases, with 12 bases between.

This clonotype was seen only a few times. The chain joins TRBV11-2 to TRBJ2-2; D not certain. Germline CDR1 is SGHAT and CDR2 is FQNNGV. The CDR3 runs 17 residues. The V end was cut by 1 base, the J end by 5 bases, with 17 bases between. CDR3: CASSLVFGQAGTGELFF. CDR3 in DNA: TGTGCCAGCAGCTTAGTTTTTGGGCAGGCCGGGACCGGGGAGCTGTTTTTT.

The chain is built from TRBV14 and TRBJ2-1, with 10 bases that match TRBD2. This CDR3 region has 18 residues. CDR1 is SGHDN and CDR2 is FVKESK in the germline V gene. V was clipped by 2 bases and J by 4 bases; unmatched bases: 11. The CDR3 nucleotides read TGTGCCAGCAGCCAATTGTCTAGCGGGAGCGGGTATTACAATGAGCAGTTCTTC. It translates to CASSQLSSGSGYYNEQFF.

This clonotype turned up a few times. V usage is TRBV28 and J usage is TRBJ2-1; D remains unclear. The CDR3 is made up of 13 amino acids. V shed 5 bases and J shed 9 bases, with 14 bases lying between them. CDR1 is MDHEN and CDR2 is SYDVKM in the germline V gene. The chain's CDR3 is CASSPPPMGEQFF. The CDR3 DNA follows: TGTGCCAGCAGTCCCCCCCCTATGGGTGAGCAGTTCTTC.

This clonotype occurred many times. The J gene is TRBJ2-7, the V gene TRBV19, with TRBD2 as a possible D gene (6 bases). The CDR3 sequence is 13 residues long. Germline V gene sequence: CDR1 LNHDA, CDR2 SQIVND (reference sequence). V shed 5 bases and J shed 4 bases, with 12 bases lying between them. CDR3 in DNA: TGTGCCAGTAGTGGGAGGCCCAAATACGAGCAGTACTTC. This translates into CASSGRPKYEQYF.

The chain has TRBV29-1 and TRBJ1-1; D call uncertain. The CDR3 is made up of 14 amino acids. Germline CDR1 reads SQVTM; CDR2 reads ANQGSEA. The V gene lost 3 bases and the J gene lost 3 bases, with 14 bases spanning the gap. The CDR3 loop reads CSVDLVGGYTEAFF. The CDR3, as DNA: TGCAGCGTTGACTTGGTCGGTGGTTACACTGAAGCTTTCTTT.

This clonotype was counted ten times or more. J is TRBJ2-2 and V is TRBV30; TRBD1 might be the D (6 bases). Per germline, CDR1 GTSNPN and CDR2 SVGIG (reference sequence). The CDR3 runs 15 residues. The V gene lost 0 bases and the J gene lost 6 bases, with 14 bases spanning the gap. As DNA, the CDR3 is TGTGCCTGGAGTGTACAGGGTCGGAGCGCCGGGGAGCTGTTTTTT. It yields the protein CAWSVQGRSAGELFF.

This chain uses TRBV20-1 with TRBJ2-5; D unclear. Germline assignment: CDR1 DFQATT and CDR2 SNEGSKA (reference sequence). Trimming left V 3 bases short and J 7 bases short, with 6 bases between. This CDR3 has 10 amino acids. This chain's CDR3 is CSARLGTQYF. For the CDR3, the DNA is TGCAGTGCTAGGCTGGGGACCCAGTACTTC.

The genes are TRBV4-3 and TRBJ2-2; D is unclear. Germline assignment: CDR1 LGHNA and CDR2 YSLEER. V was clipped by 5 bases and J by 2 bases, with 15 bases between them. This CDR3 has 16 amino acids. CDR3 region: CASSFLPAANTGELFF. The CDR3 DNA follows: TGCGCCAGCAGCTTCCTACCGGCGGCCAACACCGGGGAGCTGTTTTTT.

The sample holds one count of this clonotype. The chain has TRBV18 and TRBJ2-3, with D hard to call. V gave up 3 bases and J gave up 2 bases, with 9 bases separating them. The CDR3 loop spans 14 amino acids. Germline-derived CDR1 and CDR2 are KGHSH and LQKENI. The CDR3 sequence: CASSPTHHTDTQYF. The CDR3, as DNA: TGTGCCAGCTCACCTACCCACCACACAGATACGCAGTATTTT.